The clone carrying this TCR beta chain was counted between two and nine times. This entry belongs to a study of T cells in Graves' hyperthyroidism and ophthalmopathy. TCR beta CDR3 sequences were amplified from RNA transcripts. Researchers ran a first-round RT-PCR on the TCR CDR3 using the HTBI primer set. TCRdb recomputed calls from the multiplex PCR reads with MiXCR, one row per CDR3 protein. The sample lists about 570,000 distinct CDR3 sequences; 12% to 15% were seen once. This CDR3 contains 15 residues. CDR1 SGHVS and CDR2 FQNEAQ come from the germline V gene. V was trimmed by 5 bases and J by 2 bases, leaving 16 bases between them.

This sequence originates from a woman in her thirties or forties with Graves' hyperthyroidism. Sequenced: blood. The rearrangement links TRBV7-8 to TRBJ2-7; either TRBD1 or TRBD2 may fit D (5 bases each). The CDR3 loop is CASSLLGAAAYEQYF. The DNA for the CDR3 is TGTGCCAGCAGCCTACTTGGGGCAGCGGCCTACGAGCAGTACTTC.